This passage covers 18 T cell receptor beta chains from one sample sequenced in a study of T-cell memory formation after mild COVID-19. One entry per CDR3 protein, called by TCRdb with MiXCR from the 5' RACE reads. The sample lists 140,000 to 150,000 distinct CDR3 sequences, 20% to 25% occurring once. The sample comprised PBMCs or a T cell subset sorted from them (not recorded which). The receptors derive from an adult woman who had mild COVID-19 (a few samples of this study predate the infection). Cell type and time point are not known.

A few counts support this clonotype. CDR3 residues: CASTQGLGDYGYTF. CDR3 bases: TGCGCCAGCACCCAGGGGTTAGGAGACTATGGCTACACCTTC. The V gene is TRBV4-1, the J gene TRBJ1-2, with a weak D call TRBD1 (6 bases). The CDR3 is 14 amino acids. The germline CDR1 and CDR2 sequences are MGHRA and YSYEKL. V shed 7 bases and J shed 3 bases, with 15 bases lying between them.

This clonotype was counted only a few times. The V gene is TRBV5-1, the J gene TRBJ1-1; a possible D gene is TRBD1 (5 bases). The length of the CDR3 is 15 residues. V was pared by 4 bases and J by 1 base, with 14 bases between. The germline V gene has CDR1 SGHRS and CDR2 YFSETQ. The CDR3 nucleotides read TGCGCCAGCAGCGGGGGAGTGGGGCCGAACACTGAAGCTTTCTTT. Translating it yields CASSGGVGPNTEAFF.

CDR3 in DNA: TGTGCCAGCAGCTTGGTTGTAGGGAACACCGGGGAGCTGTTTTTT. Translation: CASSLVVGNTGELFF. The chain carries TRBV5-6 and TRBJ2-2; the D is unclear. Trimming shortened V by 0 bases and J by 1 base, and 7 bases separated the two germline ends. CDR1 SGHDT and CDR2 YYEEEE come from the germline V gene. The CDR3 spans 15 residues.

This clonotype was detected only a few times. The chain combines TRBV6-5 with TRBJ1-1; D perhaps matches TRBD1 (5 bases). There are 14 residues in the CDR3. The germline V gene encodes CDR1 MNHEY and CDR2 SVGAGI. With 2 bases removed from V and 5 bases from J, the gap between germline ends came to 12 bases. This CDR3 is CASSYLGEWTEAFF. CDR3 coding DNA: TGTGCCAGCAGTTACCTGGGGGAGTGGACTGAAGCTTTCTTT.

This chain uses TRBV19 with TRBJ2-3; TRBD2 is a possible D gene (6 bases). This CDR3 contains 13 residues. In germline, CDR1 is LNHDA, CDR2 SQIVND (reference sequence). Between the trimmed V and J ends, which lost 5 bases and 8 bases, there was a span of 14 bases. The CDR3 DNA is TGTGCCAGTAGTGCCGACGGGGGAGGTACGCAGTATTTT. It codes for CASSADGGGTQYF.

This clonotype was seen repeatedly, ten times or more. The V gene is TRBV4-3, the J gene TRBJ2-5, with D hard to call. The V and J ends lost 0 bases and 0 bases respectively, with 14 bases between them. Germline V gene lookup returns CDR1 LGHNA and CDR2 YSLEER. The CDR3 loop spans 17 amino acids. CDR3 protein: CASSQDPAPLYQETQYF. In DNA, the CDR3 is TGCGCCAGCAGCCAAGATCCGGCTCCTTTGTACCAAGAGACCCAGTACTTC.

The V call is TRBV12-3 or TRBV12-4, the J call TRBJ2-5, with 7 bases matching TRBD1. The CDR3 has 15 residues. The V segment lost 2 bases and the J segment 4 bases; nucleotides outside the gene matches: 7. CDR3 residues: CASSLQDRSLETQYF. The DNA of the CDR3 is TGTGCCAGCAGTTTACAGGACAGGTCCCTAGAGACCCAGTACTTC.

This clonotype came up a few times. V and J are TRBV29-1 and TRBJ2-3; D uncertain. The germline V and J ends were trimmed by 4 bases and 11 bases, with 16 bases remaining between them. This CDR3 is 12 amino acids long. Germline CDR1 and CDR2: SQVTM and ANQGSEA. The CDR3 protein is CSVAPVKFGQYF. The CDR3 region has the DNA TGCAGCGTTGCTCCGGTGAAATTCGGGCAGTATTTT.

This clonotype was detected a few times. The J gene is TRBJ1-2, the V gene TRBV4-2, with D unclear. The CDR3 is 19 amino acids. The germline V gene has CDR1 LGHNA and CDR2 YNFKEQ. V dropped 6 bases and J dropped 4 bases, with 30 bases sitting between them. The CDR3 is CASSYPRLTDTEKSYGYTF. The CDR3 nucleotides read TGTGCCAGCAGTTACCCGCGGCTCACAGATACAGAAAAATCCTATGGCTACACCTTC.

The chain couples TRBV7-6 to TRBJ2-2; 14 bases match TRBD2. With V trimmed by 5 bases and J by 3 bases, 5 bases remained unmatched. Per the germline V gene, CDR1 is SGHVS and CDR2 is FNYEAQ. The CDR3 sequence is 17 residues long. CDR3 DNA sequence: TGTGCCAGCAGCCTTGGGACTAGCGGGGGTTACACCGGGGAGCTGTTTTTT. Translated, it gives CASSLGTSGGYTGELFF.

In its sample, this clonotype was seen a few times. This rearrangement joins TRBV13 to TRBJ2-5; D gene uncertain. Per the germline V gene, CDR1 is PRHDT and CDR2 is FYEKMQ (reference sequence). CDR3 size: 14 residues. The V end lost 3 bases, the J end lost 4 bases, and 12 bases lay between the germline ends. The CDR3 spells CASSLATARETQYF. CDR3 nucleotides: TGTGCCAGCAGCTTGGCTACTGCGCGAGAGACCCAGTACTTC.

The rearrangement uses TRBV20-1 and TRBJ2-7; D is uncertain. The V and J ends lost 2 bases and 2 bases respectively, with 13 bases between them. This CDR3 region has 14 residues. CDR1 and CDR2 (germline): DFQATT, SNEGSKA (reference sequence). The CDR3: CSARPFERAYEQYF. DNA of the CDR3: TGCAGTGCTAGACCCTTCGAAAGGGCCTACGAGCAGTACTTC.

The rearrangement uses TRBV7-9 and TRBJ2-2, with a possible D match to TRBD1 (6 bases). Trimming removed 5 bases at V and 7 bases at J, with 14 bases between. CDR1 and CDR2 from the germline V gene are SEHNR and FQNEAQ (reference sequence). This CDR3 contains 14 residues. The CDR3 region has the DNA TGTGCCAGCAGCCCACAGGGTCGAGGCGGGGAGCTGTTTTTT. Its protein product is CASSPQGRGGELFF.

The sample holds many counts of this clonotype. The rearrangement uses TRBV11-2 and TRBJ2-1, with D perhaps matching TRBD1 or TRBD2 (5 bases each). The CDR3 contains 15 residues. V shed 5 bases and J shed 7 bases, with 18 bases lying between them. Germline lookup yields CDR1 SGHAT and CDR2 FQNNGV. The CDR3 loop is CASSRFAGTRNEQFF. DNA of the CDR3: TGTGCCAGCAGCCGATTTGCCGGGACCCGAAATGAGCAGTTCTTC.

The gene calls are TRBV7-2 and TRBJ2-1; a weak D match, TRBD2 (5 bases). With 3 bases removed from V and 8 bases from J, the gap between germline ends came to 17 bases. This CDR3 has 15 residues. Germline values: CDR1 SGHTA, CDR2 FQGNSA. The CDR3 bases are TGTGCCAGCAGCTTCTCTCTAGGAGGTGGGGATGAGCAGTTCTTC. Translated: CASSFSLGGGDEQFF.

The chain recombines TRBV27 with TRBJ2-2; 9 bases align to TRBD2. Germline CDR1 MNHEY, CDR2 SMNVEV (reference sequence). The CDR3 is made up of 16 amino acids. After removal of 5 bases from V and 2 bases from J, the junction contained 6 bases not matched to a gene. CDR3 nucleotide sequence: TGTGCCAGCAGTCCCCGACTAGCGGTAAACACCGGGGAGCTGTTTTTT. Translation: CASSPRLAVNTGELFF.

This clonotype was seen a few times. The CDR3 sequence is CASSQSLSSYNEQFF. The DNA of the CDR3 is TGTGCCAGCAGCCAGAGCCTCAGCTCCTACAATGAGCAGTTCTTC. The chain combines TRBV7-3 with TRBJ2-1; D gene unclear. Germline assignment: CDR1 SGHTA and CDR2 FQGTGA. V shed 5 bases and J shed 0 bases, with 11 bases lying between them. The CDR3 loop spans 15 amino acids. The full variable domain, in which reference TRBV7-3 and TRBJ2-1 provide the parts outside the CDR3, is GAGVSQTPSNKVTEKGKYVELRCDPISGHTALYWYRQSLGQGPEFLIYFQGTGAADDSGLPNDRFFAVRPEGSVSTLKIQRTERGDSAVYLCASSQSLSSYNEQFFGPGTRLTVL.

The gene calls are TRBV20-1 and TRBJ1-6; D perhaps matches TRBD1 (6 bases). Trimming removed 6 bases at V and 14 bases at J, with 29 bases between. Per germline, CDR1 DFQATT and CDR2 SNEGSKA (reference sequence). This CDR3 region has 16 residues. The CDR3 nucleotides read TGCAGTGCACCAACCCCGGCGTGGGGGCATCACCTGACCCTCCACTTT. This gives the protein CSAPTPAWGHHLTLHF.